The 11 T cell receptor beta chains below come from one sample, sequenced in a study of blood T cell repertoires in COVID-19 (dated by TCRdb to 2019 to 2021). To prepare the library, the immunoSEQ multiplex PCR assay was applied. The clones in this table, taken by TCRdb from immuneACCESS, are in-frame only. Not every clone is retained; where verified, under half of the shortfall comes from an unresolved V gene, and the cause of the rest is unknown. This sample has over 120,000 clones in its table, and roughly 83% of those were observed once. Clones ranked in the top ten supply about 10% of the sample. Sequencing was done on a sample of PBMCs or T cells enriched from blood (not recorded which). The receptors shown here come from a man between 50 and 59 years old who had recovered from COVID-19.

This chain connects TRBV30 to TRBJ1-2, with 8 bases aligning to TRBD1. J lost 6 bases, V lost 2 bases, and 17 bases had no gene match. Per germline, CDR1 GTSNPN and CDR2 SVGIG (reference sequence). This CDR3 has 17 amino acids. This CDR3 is CAWSRGRSGGDANGYTF. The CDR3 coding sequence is TGTGCCTGGAGTAGGGGCCGTTCAGGGGGCGATGCCAATGGCTACACCTTC.

The CDR3 nucleotides are TGTGCCACAAATCTTACAGTCGTATCCTACGAGCAGTACTTC. This encodes CATNLTVVSYEQYF. The V gene is TRBV24-1, the J gene TRBJ2-7; D is undetermined. The CDR3 has 14 amino acids. CDR1 and CDR2 (germline): KGHDR, SFDVKD. Trimming removed 10 bases at V and 1 base at J, with 16 bases between.

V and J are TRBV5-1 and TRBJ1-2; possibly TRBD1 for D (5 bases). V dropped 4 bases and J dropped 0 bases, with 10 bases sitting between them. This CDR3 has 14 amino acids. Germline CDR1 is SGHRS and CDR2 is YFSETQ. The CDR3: CASSPDTSNYGYTF. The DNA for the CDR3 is TGCGCCAGCAGCCCGGACACCTCTAACTATGGCTACACCTTC.

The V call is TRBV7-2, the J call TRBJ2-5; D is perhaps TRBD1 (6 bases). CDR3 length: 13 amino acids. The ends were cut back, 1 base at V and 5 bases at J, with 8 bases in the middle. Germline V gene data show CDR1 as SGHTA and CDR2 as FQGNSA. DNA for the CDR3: TGTGCCAGCAGCTTAGTACAGGGCGAGACCCAGTACTTC. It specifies CASSLVQGETQYF.

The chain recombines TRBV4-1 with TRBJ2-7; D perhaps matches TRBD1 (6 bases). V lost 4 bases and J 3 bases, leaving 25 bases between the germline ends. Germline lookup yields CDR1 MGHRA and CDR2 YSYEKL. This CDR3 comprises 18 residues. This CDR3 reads CASSLPLLPRDTIYEQYF. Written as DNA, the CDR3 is TGCGCCAGCAGCCTCCCGCTTCTGCCACGGGACACGATCTACGAGCAGTACTTC.

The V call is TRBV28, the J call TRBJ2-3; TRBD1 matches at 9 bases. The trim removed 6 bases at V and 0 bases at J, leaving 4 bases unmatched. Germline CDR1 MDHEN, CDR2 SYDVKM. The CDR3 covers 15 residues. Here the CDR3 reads CASSTGGASTDTQYF. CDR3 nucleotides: TGTGCCAGCAGCACAGGGGGCGCGAGCACAGATACGCAGTATTTT.

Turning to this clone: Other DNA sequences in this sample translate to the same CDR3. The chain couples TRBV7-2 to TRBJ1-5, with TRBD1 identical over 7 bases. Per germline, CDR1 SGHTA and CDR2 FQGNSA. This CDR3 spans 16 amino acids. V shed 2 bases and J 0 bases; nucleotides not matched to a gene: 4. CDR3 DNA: TGTGCCAGCAGCTTATATGGGACAGATAGCAATCAGCCCCAGCATTTT. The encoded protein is CASSLYGTDSNQPQHF.

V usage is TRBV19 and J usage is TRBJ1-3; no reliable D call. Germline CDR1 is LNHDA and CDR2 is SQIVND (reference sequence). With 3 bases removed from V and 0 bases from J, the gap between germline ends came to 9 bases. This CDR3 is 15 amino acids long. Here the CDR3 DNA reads TGTGCCAGTAGTATCCCCTGGCACTCTGGAAACACCATATATTTT. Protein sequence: CASSIPWHSGNTIYF.

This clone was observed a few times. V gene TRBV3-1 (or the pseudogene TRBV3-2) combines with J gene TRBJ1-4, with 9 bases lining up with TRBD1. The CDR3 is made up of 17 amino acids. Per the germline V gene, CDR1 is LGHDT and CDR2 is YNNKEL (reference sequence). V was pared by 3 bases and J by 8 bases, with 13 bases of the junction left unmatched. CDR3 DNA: TGTGCCAGCAGCCAGTACACAGGGGGCGCAGGAAGGGAAAAACTGTTTTTT. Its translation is CASSQYTGGAGREKLFF.

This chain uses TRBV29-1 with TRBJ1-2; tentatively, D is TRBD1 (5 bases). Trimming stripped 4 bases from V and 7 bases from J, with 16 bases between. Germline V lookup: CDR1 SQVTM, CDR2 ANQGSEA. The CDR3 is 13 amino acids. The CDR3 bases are TGCAGCGTTGCCGCGGGGCAACGGGGTGGCTACACCTTC. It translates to CSVAAGQRGGYTF.

This chain's CDR3 is CASSLRDSYGYTF. The CDR3 DNA reads TGTGCCAGCAGCTTAAGGGACAGCTATGGCTACACCTTC. V and J are TRBV5-5 and TRBJ1-2; 7 nucleotides align to TRBD1. Losses at the gene ends were 2 bases for V and 4 bases for J; bases not matched to a gene: 2. The germline V gene has CDR1 SGHKS and CDR2 YYEKEE (reference sequence). The CDR3 spans 13 residues.